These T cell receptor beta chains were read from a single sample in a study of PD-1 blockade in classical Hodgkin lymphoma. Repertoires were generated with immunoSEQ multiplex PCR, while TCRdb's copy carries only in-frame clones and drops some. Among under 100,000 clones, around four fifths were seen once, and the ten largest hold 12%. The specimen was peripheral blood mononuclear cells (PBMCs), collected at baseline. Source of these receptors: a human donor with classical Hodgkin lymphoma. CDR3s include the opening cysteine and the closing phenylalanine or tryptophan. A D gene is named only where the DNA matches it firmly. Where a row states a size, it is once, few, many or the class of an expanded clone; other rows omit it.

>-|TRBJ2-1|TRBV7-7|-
CASTKYLADGANEQFF
TGTGCCAGCACCAAGTATTTGGCCGACGGAGCCAATGAGCAGTTCTTC
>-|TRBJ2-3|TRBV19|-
CASNDRTATDTQYF
TGTGCCAGTAACGATCGGACGGCCACAGATACGCAGTATTTT
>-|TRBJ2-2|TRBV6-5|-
CASRRTTGELFF
TGTGCCAGCAGGCGAACTACCGGGGAGCTGTTTTTT
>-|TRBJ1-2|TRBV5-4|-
CASSLEGRGDYGYTF
TGTGCCAGCAGCTTGGAAGGGCGAGGGGACTATGGCTACACCTTC
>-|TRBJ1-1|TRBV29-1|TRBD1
CSARQGANTEAFF
TGCAGCGCTCGACAGGGGGCGAACACTGAAGCTTTCTTT
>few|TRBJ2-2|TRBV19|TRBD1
CATKRTGTSGELFF
TGTGCCACCAAAAGGACAGGAACGAGCGGGGAGCTGTTTTTT
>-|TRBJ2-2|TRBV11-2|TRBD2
CASRSLAGVTNTGELFF
TGTGCCAGCAGGTCTCTAGCGGGTGTGACGAACACCGGGGAGCTGTTTTTT
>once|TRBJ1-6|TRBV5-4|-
CASSLDSFNSPLHF
TGTGCCAGCAGCTTGGACAGCTTTAATTCACCCCTCCACTTT
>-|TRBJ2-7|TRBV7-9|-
CASSFPGQVSYEQYF
TGTGCCAGCAGCTTTCCAGGGCAAGTATCCTACGAGCAGTACTTC
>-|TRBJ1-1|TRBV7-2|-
CASSPGPIDATLNTEAFF
TGTGCCAGCAGCCCGGGACCGATAGACGCAACTTTGAACACTGAAGCTTTCTTT
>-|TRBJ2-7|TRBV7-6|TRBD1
CASSFRGTGLYEQYF
TGTGCCAGCAGCTTTCGGGGGACAGGGCTTTACGAGCAGTACTTC
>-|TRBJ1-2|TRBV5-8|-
CASSSGVGGADYGYTF
TGTGCCAGCAGCTCGGGGGTTGGAGGGGCGGACTATGGCTACACCTTC
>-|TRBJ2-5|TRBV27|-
CASSLRQGGLPQETQYF
TGTGCCAGCAGTCTTCGACAGGGAGGGTTGCCCCAAGAGACCCAGTACTTC
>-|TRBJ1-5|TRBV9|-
CASSVGTASNQPQHF
TGTGCCAGCAGCGTCGGGACGGCTAGCAATCAGCCCCAGCATTTT
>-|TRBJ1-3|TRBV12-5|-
CASGLGVSGNTIYF
TGTGCTAGTGGTTTGGGGGTCTCTGGAAACACCATATATTTT
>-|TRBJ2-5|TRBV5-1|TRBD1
CASSSVGSGQGETQYF
TGCGCCAGCAGCAGTGTGGGATCGGGACAGGGTGAGACCCAGTACTTC
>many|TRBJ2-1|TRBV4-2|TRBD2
CASSQASGGGPLNEQFF
TGTGCCAGCAGCCAAGCTAGCGGGGGTGGCCCTTTGAATGAGCAGTTCTTC
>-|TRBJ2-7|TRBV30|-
CAWSTRPTNSYEQYF
TGTGCCTGGAGCACGAGACCCACCAACTCCTACGAGCAGTACTTC
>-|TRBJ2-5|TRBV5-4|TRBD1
CASSRDSNQETQYF
TGTGCCAGCAGCCGGGACAGTAACCAAGAGACCCAGTACTTC
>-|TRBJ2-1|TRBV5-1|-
CASTRDFDLNEQFF
TGCGCCAGCACACGGGATTTCGACCTGAATGAGCAGTTCTTC
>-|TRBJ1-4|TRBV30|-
CAWSSAWGWLFF
TGTGCCTGGAGTTCGGCGTGGGGTTGGCTGTTTTTT
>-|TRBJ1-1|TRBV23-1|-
CANYGGRVKLGDEWNTEAFF
TGCGCCAATTACGGAGGCAGAGTCAAACTTGGGGATGAGTGGAACACTGAAGCTTTCTTT
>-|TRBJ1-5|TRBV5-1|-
CASSLEGTVGPQHF
TGCGCCAGCAGCTTGGAAGGGACCGTAGGGCCCCAGCATTTT
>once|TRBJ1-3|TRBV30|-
CAWSVGGNTIYF
TGTGCCTGGAGTGTAGGTGGAAACACCATATATTTT
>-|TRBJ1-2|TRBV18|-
CASSPQGGKEGYTF
TGTGCCAGCTCACCACAGGGGGGTAAAGAAGGCTACACCTTC
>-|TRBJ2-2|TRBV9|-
CASTGHTGELFF
TGTGCCTCAACCGGGCACACCGGGGAGCTGTTTTTT
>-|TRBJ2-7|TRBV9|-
CASSARPSASEQYF
TGTGCCAGCAGCGCACGCCCCAGTGCTTCCGAGCAGTACTTC
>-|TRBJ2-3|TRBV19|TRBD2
CASRVESGRADTDTQYF
TGTGCCAGTAGAGTAGAAAGCGGGAGGGCCGACACAGATACGCAGTATTTT
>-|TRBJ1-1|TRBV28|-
CASIIGGAYTEAFF
TGTGCCAGCATCATCGGGGGGGCGTACACTGAAGCTTTCTTT
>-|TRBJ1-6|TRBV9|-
CASSVSSSPNSPLHF
TGTGCCAGCAGCGTATCCTCTTCCCCTAATTCACCCCTCCACTTT
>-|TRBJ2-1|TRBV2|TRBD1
CASSGDRAQEQFF
TGTGCCAGCAGTGGAGACAGGGCACAAGAGCAGTTCTTC
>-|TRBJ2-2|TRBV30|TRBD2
CAWSLSGRAGELFF
TGTGCCTGGAGCCTAAGCGGGAGAGCCGGGGAGCTGTTTTTT
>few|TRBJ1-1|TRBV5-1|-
CASSLDLAGMRAFF
TGCGCCAGCAGCTTGGATTTGGCAGGGATGAGAGCTTTCTTT
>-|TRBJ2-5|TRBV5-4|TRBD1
CASSSRDSEETQYF
TGTGCCAGCAGCTCCCGGGACAGCGAAGAGACCCAGTACTTC
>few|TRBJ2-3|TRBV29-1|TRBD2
CSVGASGKDTQYF
TGCAGCGTTGGGGCTAGCGGGAAAGATACGCAGTATTTT
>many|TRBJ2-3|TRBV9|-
CASSEIGLDTDTQYF
TGTGCCAGCAGCGAAATAGGGCTGGACACAGATACGCAGTATTTT
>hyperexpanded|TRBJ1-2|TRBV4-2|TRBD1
CASSPTGGRDGYTF
TGTGCCAGCAGCCCAACAGGGGGCCGGGATGGCTACACCTTC
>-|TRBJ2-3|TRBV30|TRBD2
CAWSPLAGGPNTQYF
TGTGCCTGGAGTCCCCTAGCGGGAGGGCCGAATACGCAGTATTTT
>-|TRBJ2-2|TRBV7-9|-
CASSKTVRGGDTGELFF
TGTGCCAGCAGCAAGACGGTTCGTGGGGGTGACACCGGGGAGCTGTTTTTT
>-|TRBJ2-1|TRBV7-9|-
CASSPDTELYNEQFF
TGTGCCAGCAGCCCGGACACGGAACTTTACAATGAGCAGTTCTTC
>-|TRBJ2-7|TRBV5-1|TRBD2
CASSLQRDSYEQYF
TGCGCCAGCAGCTTACAGCGGGACTCCTACGAGCAGTACTTC
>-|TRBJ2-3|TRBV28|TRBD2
CASRTWGGALADTQYF
TGTGCCAGCAGAACCTGGGGAGGGGCGCTGGCAGATACGCAGTATTTT
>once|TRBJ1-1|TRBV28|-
CASSADMNTEAFF
TGTGCCAGCAGTGCGGACATGAACACTGAAGCTTTCTTT
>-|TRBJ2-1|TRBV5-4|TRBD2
CASSLNPGLAGVDEQFF
TGTGCCAGCAGCTTGAATCCCGGACTAGCGGGAGTGGATGAGCAGTTCTTC
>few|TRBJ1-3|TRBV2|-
CASKRNSGNTIYF
TGTGCCAGCAAACGGAACTCTGGAAACACCATATATTTT
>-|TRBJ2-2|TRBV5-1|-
CASSRNGGVNTGELFF
TGCGCCAGCAGTAGGAATGGCGGGGTGAACACCGGGGAGCTGTTTTTT
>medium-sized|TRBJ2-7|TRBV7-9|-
CASSLGSTPRYEQYF
TGTGCCAGCAGCTTAGGGTCCACCCCGCGTTACGAGCAGTACTTC
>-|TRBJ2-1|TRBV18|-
CASSPARGNEQFF
TGTGCCAGCTCACCGGCCCGGGGTAATGAGCAGTTCTTC
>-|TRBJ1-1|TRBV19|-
CASSIVTGNQAFF
TGTGCCAGTAGTATAGTAACAGGCAATCAAGCTTTCTTT
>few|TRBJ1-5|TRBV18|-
CASSPDSFGGQPQHF
TGTGCCAGCTCACCTGACTCCTTCGGGGGTCAGCCCCAGCATTTT
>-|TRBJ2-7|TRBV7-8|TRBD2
CASSWTSQAYEQYF
TGTGCCAGCAGCTGGACTAGCCAGGCCTACGAGCAGTACTTC
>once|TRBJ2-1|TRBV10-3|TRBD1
CAISEDRGYNEQFF
TGTGCCATCAGTGAGGACAGGGGTTACAATGAGCAGTTCTTC
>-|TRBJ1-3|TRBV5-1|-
CASSLGADTGNTIYF
TGCGCCAGCAGCTTGGGGGCAGACACTGGAAACACCATATATTTT
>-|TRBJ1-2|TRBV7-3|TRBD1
CASRPTGGPSGYTF
TGTGCCAGCAGACCTACAGGGGGCCCGTCCGGCTACACCTTC
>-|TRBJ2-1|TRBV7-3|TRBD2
CASSLISSGSKREDHNEQFF
TGTGCCAGCAGCTTAATATCTTCTGGATCGAAGCGGGAGGACCACAATGAGCAGTTCTTC
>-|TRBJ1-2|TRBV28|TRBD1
CASSQRGQGYGYTF
TGTGCCAGCAGTCAAAGAGGACAGGGCTATGGCTACACCTTC